This T cell receptor beta chain was captured in a study of a mutant IDH1 vaccine in newly diagnosed glioma. Overall study: Patients received eight vaccinations in weeks 1, 3, 5, 7, 11, 15, 19, 23. Onset of vaccination occurred 4-6 weeks following radiotherapy alone, or with temozolomide cycles. Previous care, which was radiotherapy, temozolomide, or both, most often involved both. Averaging around 42 years of age, treated patients were 62.5% male and approximately 38% female.

V dropped 7 bases and J dropped 1 base, with 13 bases sitting between them. Germline V gene data show CDR1 as WSHSY and CDR2 as SAAADI. The CDR3 runs to 14 residues. A remark on this clone: No antigen is known for it.

Time point denoted: week 23, last vaccination. One vaccine dose held 300 ug of mutant IDH1 20-mer peptide and came with topical imiquimod. Some clones are missing from TCRdb's copy, which holds only in-frame ones; the method was immunoSEQ multiplex PCR. The sample lists under 45,000 clones, approximately 90% occurring once. This sequence originates from a middle-aged man with glioma. The sequenced sample was PBMCs, obtained from a glioma patient whose treatment included an IDH1 peptide vaccine. The genes are TRBV10-2 and TRBJ2-5; D possibly uses TRBD1 or TRBD2 (5 bases each). CDR3 region: CASKGDGAQETQYF. Here the CDR3 DNA reads TGCGCCAGCAAAGGGGACGGGGCCCAAGAGACCCAGTACTTC.